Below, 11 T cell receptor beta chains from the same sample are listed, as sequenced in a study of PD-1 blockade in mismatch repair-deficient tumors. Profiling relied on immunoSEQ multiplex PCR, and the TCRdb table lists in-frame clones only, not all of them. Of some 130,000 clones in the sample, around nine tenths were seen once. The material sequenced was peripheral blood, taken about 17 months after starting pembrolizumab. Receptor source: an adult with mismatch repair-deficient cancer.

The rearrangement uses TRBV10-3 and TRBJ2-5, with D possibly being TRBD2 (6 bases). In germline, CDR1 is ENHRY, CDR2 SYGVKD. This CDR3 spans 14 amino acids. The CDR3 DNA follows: TGTGCTTTAGCAGCGGTAGCGGACCAAGAGACCCAGTACTTC. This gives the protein CALAAVADQETQYF.

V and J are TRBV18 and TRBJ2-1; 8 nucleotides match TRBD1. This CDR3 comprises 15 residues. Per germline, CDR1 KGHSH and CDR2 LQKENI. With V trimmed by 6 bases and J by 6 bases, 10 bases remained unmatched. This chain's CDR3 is CASSYRDRPGNEQFF. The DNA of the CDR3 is TGTGCCAGCTCGTACCGGGACAGGCCGGGCAATGAGCAGTTCTTC.

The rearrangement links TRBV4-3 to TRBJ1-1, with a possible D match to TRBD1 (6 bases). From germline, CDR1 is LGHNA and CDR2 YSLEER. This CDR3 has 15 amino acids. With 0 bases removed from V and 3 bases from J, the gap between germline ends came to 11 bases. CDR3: CASSQDREGDTEAFF. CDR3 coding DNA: TGCGCCAGCAGCCAAGATAGGGAGGGGGACACTGAAGCTTTCTTT.

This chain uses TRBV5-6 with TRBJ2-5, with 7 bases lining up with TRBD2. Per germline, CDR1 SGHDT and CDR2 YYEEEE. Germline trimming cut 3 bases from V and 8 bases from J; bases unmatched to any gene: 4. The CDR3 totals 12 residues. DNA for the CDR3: TGTGCCAGCAGCTCACCAGCGGGAACCCAGTACTTC. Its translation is CASSSPAGTQYF.

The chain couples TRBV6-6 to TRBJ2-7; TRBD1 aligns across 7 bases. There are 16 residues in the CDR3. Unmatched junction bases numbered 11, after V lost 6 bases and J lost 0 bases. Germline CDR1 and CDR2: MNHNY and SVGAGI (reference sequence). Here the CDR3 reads CASSLAQGQSSYEQYF. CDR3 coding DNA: TGTGCCAGCAGCCTCGCCCAGGGACAGAGCTCCTACGAGCAGTACTTC.

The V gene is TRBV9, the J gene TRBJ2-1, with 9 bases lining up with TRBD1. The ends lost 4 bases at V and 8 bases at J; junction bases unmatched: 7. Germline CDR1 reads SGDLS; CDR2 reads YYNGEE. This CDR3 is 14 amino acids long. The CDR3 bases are TGTGCCAGCAGCCAAGGGACAGGGCTGGATGAGCAGTTCTTC. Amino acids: CASSQGTGLDEQFF.

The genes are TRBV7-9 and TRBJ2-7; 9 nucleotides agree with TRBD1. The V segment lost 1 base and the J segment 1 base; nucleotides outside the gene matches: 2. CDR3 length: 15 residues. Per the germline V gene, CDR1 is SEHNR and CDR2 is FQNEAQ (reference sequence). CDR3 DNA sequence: TGTGCCAGCAGCTTAGGGGGGACAGGGTCCTACGAGCAGTACTTC. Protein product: CASSLGGTGSYEQYF.

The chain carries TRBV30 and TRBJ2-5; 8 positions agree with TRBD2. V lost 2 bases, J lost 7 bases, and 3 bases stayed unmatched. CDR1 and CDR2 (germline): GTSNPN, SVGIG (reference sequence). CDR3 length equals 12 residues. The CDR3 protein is CAWSPREGTQYF. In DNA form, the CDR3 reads TGTGCCTGGAGTCCCCGGGAGGGGACCCAGTACTTC.

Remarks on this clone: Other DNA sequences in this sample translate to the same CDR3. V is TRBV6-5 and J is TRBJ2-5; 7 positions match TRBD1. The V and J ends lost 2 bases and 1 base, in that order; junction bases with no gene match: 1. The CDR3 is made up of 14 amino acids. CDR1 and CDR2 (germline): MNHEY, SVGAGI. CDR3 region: CASSYRDSQETQYF. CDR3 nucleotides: TGTGCCAGCAGTTACCGGGACAGCCAAGAGACCCAGTACTTC.

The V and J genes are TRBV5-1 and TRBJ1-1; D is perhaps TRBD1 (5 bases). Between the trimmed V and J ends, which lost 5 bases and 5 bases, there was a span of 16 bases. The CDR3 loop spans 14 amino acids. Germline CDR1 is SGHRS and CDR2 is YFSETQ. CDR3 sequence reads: CASRRGGGLTEAFF. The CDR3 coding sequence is TGCGCCAGCAGGCGAGGCGGGGGTCTGACTGAAGCTTTCTTT.

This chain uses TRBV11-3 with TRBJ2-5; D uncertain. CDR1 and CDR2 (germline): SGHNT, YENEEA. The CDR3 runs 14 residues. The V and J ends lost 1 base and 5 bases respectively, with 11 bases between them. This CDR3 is CASSLAASTETQYF. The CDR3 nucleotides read TGTGCCAGCAGCTTAGCCGCATCGACGGAGACCCAGTACTTC.